The clone carrying this T cell receptor (beta chain) was recorded a few times. The antigen is undetermined. The data were taken from a study of T cell clones after liver transplantation. Study summary: Graft-donor-reactive sequences were compared with third-party-reactive TCRbeta sequences from pre-transplant mixed lymphocyte reactions.

Study outcomes and limitations: Graft donor-reactive T cells may have migrated into the graft rather than being deleted. Donor-reactive sequences fell more than third party-reactive ones, suggesting partial deletion.

Using immunoSEQ multiplex PCR, the repertoire was profiled, and TCRdb retains in-frame clones only, with some absent. The sample contains about 74,000 clones, under 90% of which appear only once. The source material was CD4+ T cells from blood, sampled before liver transplant. The clonotype originates from a human donor who received a liver transplant.

The CDR3 DNA sequence: TGTGCCAGCAGCTTTCAGGGCACAAACACTGAAGCTTTCTTT. Translation gives CASSFQGTNTEAFF. This rearrangement joins TRBV5-6 to TRBJ1-1; possible D gene TRBD1, 5 bases. The ends were cut back, 2 bases at V and 2 bases at J, with 10 bases in the middle. The CDR3 is 14 residues long. Germline assignment: CDR1 SGHDT and CDR2 YYEEEE.